This T cell receptor (beta chain) was retrieved from a study of metastatic and nonmetastatic thyroid tumors. The wider study: Malignant and benign thyroid patients had repertoires compared in peripheral blood and tumor or nodule tissue. Findings and limits, study-wide: It was reported that TCR beta diversity was significantly higher in malignant thyroid tumors than benign nodules, in blood and tumor.

Every patient was untreated before thyroid surgery. The authors' processing: The study's classifier, a distant-metastasis tool for papillary thyroid cancer, was built using CDR3 differences across clinicopathological groups. MiXCR reprocessed the PCR reads for TCRdb. What appears here as the V and J calls and clone size reflects TCRdb's work, not the paper's. The table has 20,000 to 30,000 clones, 10% to 15% seen once. Points on this clone: Its antigen is not known.

This TCR derives from a female donor with papillary thyroid cancer or a benign thyroid nodule (not recorded which). Some clones in this sample may be carry-over from other donors' samples. Material for sequencing was blood.

This chain's CDR3 is CASSSGRLMNTEAFF. The CDR3 DNA reads as TGCGCCAGCAGCTCCGGACGGCTCATGAACACTGAAGCTTTCTTT. This chain connects TRBV5-1 to TRBJ1-1; D call uncertain. In germline, CDR1 is SGHRS, CDR2 YFSETQ. The V and J ends lost 3 bases and 0 bases respectively, with 12 bases between them. There are 15 residues in the CDR3.